Here is one T cell receptor beta chain with its context. This clonotype was seen many times. No cognate antigen has been identified for it. Per-nucleotide qualities are absent, and no much larger clonotype sits a single base away. cDNA was synthesized by template-switch 5'RACE using a primer carrying a 10-nucleotide random unique molecular identifier by which each TCR transcript was tagged. Every sequencing run yielded over 160 million TCR-beta sequences covering 15-18 subjects. The RNeasy kit was used for extraction of total RNA. The KAPA Real-time Library Amplification kit was used to amplify TCR-beta VDJ regions with primers targeting the TCR constant region and the 5'RACE anchor. Sample indexes and Illumina adaptors were added in a first PCR, after which library yield was increased in a second PCR. After Ampure bead purification, the TCR product of roughly 650 bp was size-selected on a 2% E-gel SizeSelection system. Library quality was checked on a Bioanalyzer, concentration was measured with Qubit, and libraries were quantified with the Kapa Library Quantification kit before pooling. An Illumina HiSeq 2500 was used to sequence the libraries paired-end at 2 x 150 bp. To increase sequence diversity, roughly 24-32% phiX was spiked into each library pool. The paper's processing steps were these. The quality-filtered reads were processed with the UMI-based MiGEC pipeline, whose error correction step removed more than 85% of the raw TCR sequences. IMGT germline references were used for alignment of VDJ genes, and clonotypes were defined by a unique CDR3 amino acid sequence together with V-J genes. Clonal expansion, Shannon diversity and CDR3 relatedness were evaluated with VDJtools (CalcPairwiseDistances, ClusterSamples), while phylogenetic trees were built in CLCbio workbench. A clone was classed as expanded if it had 8 or more unique UMIs, a cutoff based on coefficient-of-variation modelling across technical triplicates. TCRdb's own reprocessing of the public reads used fastp at Q25 and MiXCR and kept productive beta chains. Identical CDR3 protein sequences are pooled into one entry, listed with their most common genes and DNA. It is TCRdb's table, rather than the study itself, that gives the V and J calls and clone size. For this sample there are fewer than 55,000 distinct CDR3 sequences; 12% appear just once. Of the sample, 9% falls within the top ten clones.

The trim is 0 bases for V and 5 bases for J, with a gap of 14 bases between the germline ends. Reading the germline V gene gives CDR1 SGHRS and CDR2 YFSETQ. Measured from the cysteine to the phenylalanine, the CDR3 is 15 residues long. The CDR3 DNA has 45 bases and is translated from base 1. The entry originates in a study of neurological immune-mediated disorders (dated by TCRdb to 2018 to 2020). Background for the entire study: Using UMI-based sequencing, the study compared peripheral blood TCR-beta repertoires from patients with HTLV-I-associated myelopathy (HAM/TSP), patients with multiple sclerosis, and healthy controls. The 85 to 110 TCR-beta libraries included longitudinal samples, technical triplicates and paired sorted CD4+ and CD8+ T-cell subsets alongside PBMC samples. Longitudinal HAM/TSP donors and healthy donors each had 3 time-points at intervals of about 3-45 months. The cohort comprised 68 subjects: about 14 HAM/TSP patients, 35 or so multiple sclerosis patients and about 20 healthy controls.

Here is what the overall study found, with its caveats: TCR clonal expansion was highest in HAM/TSP patients and lowest in MS patients, with MS patients falling below even healthy controls. Expanded clones from different subjects shared no identical CDR3 amino acid sequences, which suggests that TCR-beta repertoires were private in all groups.

The time point label on this specimen signifies: longitudinal time-point 3. Libraries from unsorted PBMCs were made from 2 million PBMCs kept in RNAlater at -80 degrees C until RNA extraction. PBMCs were separated from peripheral blood using Ficoll-Hypaque density gradient centrifugation and then cryopreserved in liquid nitrogen. The receptor chain draws on TRBV5-1 and TRBJ2-5; there is no confident call for the D gene. The clonotype originates from a male donor with HTLV-1-associated myelopathy (HAM/TSP). Input material: PBMCs. In nucleotide form, the sequence is TGCGCCAGCAGCTTGGGGCTGTTTGATGCGGAGACCCAGTACTTC. It specifies CASSLGLFDAETQYF.